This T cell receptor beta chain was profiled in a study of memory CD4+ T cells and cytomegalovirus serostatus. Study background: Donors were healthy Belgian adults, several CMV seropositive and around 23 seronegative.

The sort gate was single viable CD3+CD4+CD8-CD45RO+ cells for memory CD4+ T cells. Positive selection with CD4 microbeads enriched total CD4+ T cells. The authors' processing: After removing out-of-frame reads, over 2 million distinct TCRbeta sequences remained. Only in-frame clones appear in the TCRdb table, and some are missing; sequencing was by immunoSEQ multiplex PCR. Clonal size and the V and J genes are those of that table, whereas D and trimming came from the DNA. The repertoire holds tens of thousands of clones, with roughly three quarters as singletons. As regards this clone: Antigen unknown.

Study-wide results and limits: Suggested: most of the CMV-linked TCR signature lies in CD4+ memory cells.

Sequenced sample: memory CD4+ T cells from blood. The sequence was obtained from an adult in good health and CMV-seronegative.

As DNA, the CDR3 is TGTGCCAGCAGCTTGGGGACAGGTCGCACAGATACGCAGTATTTT. Translating gives CASSLGTGRTDTQYF. The chain couples TRBV5-4 to TRBJ2-3, with 7 bases that match TRBD1. The germline V gene has CDR1 SGHNT and CDR2 YYREEE (reference sequence). Trimming cost V 0 bases and J 1 base; bases outside gene matches: 2. The CDR3 spans 15 residues.